The 16 T cell receptor beta chains below were found in one sample sequenced in a study of Tregs in tolerant kidney transplant recipients. Assay: immunoSEQ multiplex PCR; the TCRdb copy retains only in-frame clones and omits some. The table lists 60,000 or so clones, around 83% of them singletons. The sample consisted of CD4+ T cells from blood. The receptors shown here come from a human donor in good health.

V is TRBV4-3 and J is TRBJ2-1, with D hard to call. With 0 bases removed from V and 7 bases from J, the gap between germline ends came to 10 bases. The CDR3 sequence is 14 residues long. CDR1 LGHNA and CDR2 YSLEER come from the germline V gene. The CDR3 DNA is TGCGCCAGCAGCCAAGATTCTAGGGTAAATGAGCAGTTCTTC. Amino acid sequence: CASSQDSRVNEQFF.

This clone is labeled as medium-sized. The chain combines TRBV7-6 with TRBJ2-5; 11 bases align to TRBD1. Trimming removed 3 bases from V and 6 bases from J; junction bases left unmatched: 3. The CDR3 contains 14 residues. Germline V gene lookup returns CDR1 SGHVS and CDR2 FNYEAQ. The CDR3, as DNA: TGTGCCAGCAGCTTGGGACAGGGGGTGAAGACCCAGTACTTC. Translated: CASSLGQGVKTQYF.

The gene calls are TRBV10-2 and TRBJ1-6; 7 bases line up with TRBD1. Germline V gene lookup returns CDR1 WSHSY and CDR2 SAAADI. V lost 7 bases and J lost 9; bases outside the gene matches: 6. The CDR3 runs 13 residues. The CDR3 reads CASMETGSSPLHF. The DNA of the CDR3 is TGCGCCAGCATGGAGACAGGGTCTTCACCCCTCCACTTT.

The CDR3 here is CASSYGGTGYNSPLHF. CDR3 DNA: TGTGCCAGCAGTTACGGGGGGACCGGGTATAATTCACCCCTCCACTTT. The chain is built from TRBV6-5 and TRBJ1-6; possibly TRBD1 for D (5 bases). This CDR3 region has 16 residues. The V and J ends lost 2 bases and 4 bases respectively, with 12 bases between them. Germline V gene data show CDR1 as MNHEY and CDR2 as SVGAGI.

The genes are TRBV5-1 and TRBJ1-2, with D perhaps matching TRBD1 (6 bases). There are 15 residues in the CDR3. The germline CDR1 and CDR2 sequences are SGHRS and YFSETQ. V lost 4 bases, J lost 6 bases, and 19 bases lay in between. CDR3 in amino acids: CASSPTPRGGNGYTF. CDR3 DNA sequence: TGCGCCAGCAGCCCTACCCCCAGGGGTGGGAATGGCTACACCTTC.

The chain is built from TRBV9 and TRBJ1-1; D perhaps matches TRBD1 (5 bases). This CDR3 has 14 residues. CDR1 is SGDLS and CDR2 is YYNGEE in the germline V gene. Deletions cut 0 bases from V and 6 bases from J, with 12 bases between. The CDR3 DNA sequence: TGTGCCAGCAGCGTAGGCCAGGGTTTCTCTGAAGCTTTCTTT. Encoded protein: CASSVGQGFSEAFF.

This clone has just one count. This sequence joins TRBV4-1 and TRBJ2-5; a weak D match, TRBD2 (7 bases). The germline gives CDR1 MGHRA, CDR2 YSYEKL. The CDR3 spans 17 residues. The V end was cut by 1 base, the J end by 4 bases, with 19 bases between. CDR3 region: CASSQGGRGDPRETQYF. The CDR3 DNA is TGCGCCAGCAGCCAAGGGGGGAGGGGGGACCCCAGAGAGACCCAGTACTTC.

The rearrangement joins TRBV7-9 to TRBJ1-1; D might be TRBD1 (5 bases). The germline V and J ends were trimmed by 5 bases and 3 bases, with 19 bases remaining between them. Germline V gene data show CDR1 as SEHNR and CDR2 as FQNEAQ (reference sequence). The CDR3 has 16 residues. In nucleotides, the CDR3 is TGTGCCAGCAGCCCGGGGAGGGGCTTATGGGACACTGAAGCTTTCTTT. Protein sequence: CASSPGRGLWDTEAFF.

The chain couples TRBV6-5 to TRBJ2-2; D may be TRBD1 (5 bases). V lost 0 bases, J lost 1 base, and 9 bases lay in between. This CDR3 is 16 amino acids long. From germline, CDR1 is MNHEY and CDR2 SVGAGI. The CDR3 region is CASSYSGQKNTGELFF. The DNA of the CDR3 is TGTGCCAGCAGTTACTCGGGGCAGAAGAACACCGGGGAGCTGTTTTTT.

The V call is TRBV4-1, the J call TRBJ1-5; no firm D call. From germline, CDR1 is MGHRA and CDR2 YSYEKL. V lost 2 bases to trimming and J lost 9 bases, with 20 bases between them. The CDR3 sequence is 16 residues long. The CDR3 coding sequence is TGCGCCAGCAGCCAAAATACGGGGTCCCGTTTGCGGCCCCAGCATTTT. Translated, it gives CASSQNTGSRLRPQHF.

The chain links TRBV18 to TRBJ1-6; D call uncertain. The CDR3 has 12 residues. The V and J ends lost 3 bases and 12 bases respectively, with 9 bases between them. The germline CDR1 and CDR2 sequences are KGHSH and LQKENI. CDR3 in amino acids: CASSPLEGPLHF. The CDR3 nucleotides read TGTGCCAGCTCACCCCTGGAGGGACCCCTCCACTTT.

This chain connects TRBV7-2 to TRBJ1-2; 8 bases fit TRBD1. After removal of 5 bases from V and 6 bases from J, the junction contained 8 bases not matched to a gene. The CDR3 has 14 residues. In germline, CDR1 is SGHTA, CDR2 FQGNSA. CDR3 coding DNA: TGTGCCAGCAGCATTGACAGGGGCCAGCATGGCTACACCTTC. It encodes CASSIDRGQHGYTF.

The V gene is TRBV28, the J gene TRBJ1-2, with D perhaps matching TRBD1 (6 bases). V was clipped by 4 bases and J by 0 bases, with 9 bases between them. The length of the CDR3 is 14 residues. Germline V gives CDR1 MDHEN, CDR2 SYDVKM. The DNA of the CDR3 is TGTGCCAGCAGTTCACGGGGGCCTAACTATGGCTACACCTTC. It is translated as CASSSRGPNYGYTF.

Written as DNA, the CDR3 is TGCGCCAGCAGCTTGAGAAGGGGGGCCACTGAAGCTTTCTTT. Encoded protein: CASSLRRGATEAFF. V and J are TRBV5-1 and TRBJ1-1, with D perhaps matching TRBD1 (6 bases). CDR1 and CDR2 (germline): SGHRS, YFSETQ. This CDR3 spans 14 amino acids. V shed 1 base and J shed 4 bases, with 11 bases lying between them.

This clone is judged medium-sized. This chain uses TRBV5-4 with TRBJ1-3, with D unresolved. Germline V lookup: CDR1 SGHNT, CDR2 YYREEE (reference sequence). This CDR3 has 14 residues. Trimming cost V 4 bases and J 0 bases, with 8 bases left between them. In DNA form, the CDR3 reads TGTGCCAGCAGCACAGCGAGCTCTGGAAACACCATATATTTT. Its translation: CASSTASSGNTIYF.

This chain uses TRBV5-5 with TRBJ2-3; D unresolved. This CDR3 is built from 12 residues. With 7 bases removed from V and 4 bases from J, the gap between germline ends came to 10 bases. The germline gives CDR1 SGHKS, CDR2 YYEKEE (reference sequence). Written as DNA, the CDR3 is TGTGCCAGCGCCGACCTAGCAGATACGCAGTATTTT. Translated: CASADLADTQYF.